The source of this T cell receptor beta chain is a study of vaccination effects on CD4 cells after COVID-19 (dated by TCRdb to 2022 to 2024). Turning to the overall study: To identify antigen-specific CD4+ T cell clonotypes by their expansion, the ViraFEST assay first stimulated PBMC with viral peptide pools and then applied TCR sequencing. Two doses of either the BNT162b2 or the mRNA-1273 mRNA SARS-CoV-2 vaccine were administered to participants. Pre-vaccine samples from a couple of convalescent patients were drawn 16 days and one week before the first dose, 142 and 148 days after COVID-19 diagnosis. Each well held around 1.9 million PBMC cultured in IMDM containing roughly 5.1% human AB serum, about 10 IU/ml IL-2 and gentamicin, along with about 9.3 ug/ml peptides. SARS-CoV-2 spike-specific CD4+ TCR repertoires from before and after mRNA vaccination were compared in COVID-19 convalescent patients and in infection-naive vaccine recipients. A total of nine to ten COVID-19 convalescent patients and a handful of SARS-CoV-2-naive healthy vaccine recipients were included in the full study. The Oncomine TCR Beta short-read assay on an Illumina iSeq 100 was used to sequence cultures from other donors in the study. The paper's findings and limits, for the study overall: Marked clonal contraction was observed in both infection-induced and vaccine-induced clones at late post-vaccination timepoints, consistent with waning T cell responses. For convalescent patients, new clones induced by the vaccine made up most of the post-vaccine spike-reactive repertoire, and these new clones were largely distinct from the clones induced by infection. The study was limited by a small number of convalescent patients and lacked early post-infection timepoints.

At the junction V is shortened by 5 bases and J by 5 bases; bases outside the gene matches: 10. The CDR1 and CDR2 encoded by the germline V gene (reference sequence) are MNHNY and SVGAGI. Counted from cysteine to phenylalanine, this CDR3 has 16 amino acids. Only the CDR3 region is kept as DNA, spanning 48 bases read in frame from base 1. The table lists this clone with a count of one. Its recognized antigen is unknown. No qualities accompany the bases; no much larger clone lies one base away. After 10 to 11 days of culture, CD4+ T cells were isolated with the EasySep CD4+ T cell isolation kit. PCR-confirmed SARS-CoV-2 infection had occurred in convalescent patients between March and December 2020, before the Alpha, Beta and Delta variants emerged in the United States. On days 3 and 7, half of the culture medium was replaced with fresh IL-2-containing medium. Each peptide stimulation condition was cultured in triplicate wells unless otherwise noted. PBMC were separated from whole blood using Ficoll-Paque Plus gradient centrifugation and were then either cryopreserved at -140C or used fresh. The QIAamp micro DNA kit was used to extract genomic DNA from the cultured CD4+ T cells.

The library was obtained by the immunoSEQ multiplex PCR assay. DNA from the CD4+ T cells that had been cultured and isolated underwent TCR beta CDR3 sequencing. As for the authors' bioinformatics: The analysis removed non-productive TCR sequences, trimmed reads to the CDR3 region, and retained only CDR3s that were 7 or more amino acids long. Antigen-specific clonotypes were identified with the MANAFEST web app by comparing expansion in peptide wells against reference cultures. To count as positive, a clone had to show expansion at FDR<0.05 compared with the reference and with all other wells, an odds ratio above 5, and a frequency above 0.1% in two replicate wells. Clonotypes significantly expanded in SARS-CoV-2 spike wells and in at least one common cold coronavirus spike condition were defined as cross-reactive. CDR3 similarity was assessed by Levenshtein distance using the stringdist R package, and unrooted trees were constructed with ape in R 3.6.1. As stored in TCRdb, this immuneACCESS dataset retains in-frame rearrangements with V and J assigned. A fraction of the clones does not appear; measured against another copy, unresolved V genes explain less than half of the discrepancy, and the remainder lacks a known reason. That table supplies the V and J calls and clone size; D and trimming were determined from the DNA. In all, the sample holds 50,000 to 70,000 clones, and about two thirds of those were seen once. The top ten clones comprise 20% to 25% of the sample.

Sequencing was performed on CD4+ T cells from PBMCs cultured without peptide, taken before COVID-19 vaccination. Recombination linked TRBV6-6 to TRBJ2-3, and 10 junctional nucleotides match TRBD2. The clonotype originates from a human donor who had a prior SARS-CoV-2 infection. The bases are TGTGCCAGCAGTGCCCAGGGTAGCGGGGGGAAAGATACGCAGTATTTT. It translates to CASSAQGSGGKDTQYF.